These 32 T cell receptor beta chains were sequenced from one sample in a study of blood T cell repertoires in COVID-19. Some clones are missing from TCRdb's copy, which holds only in-frame ones; the method was immunoSEQ multiplex PCR. The sample includes 45,000 to 55,000 clones, under 90% of them seen just once. Sequencing was performed on peripheral blood. These receptors came from a man aged 50 to 59 with acute or convalescent COVID-19.

V gene TRBV19 combines with J gene TRBJ2-2; a weak D match, TRBD2 (6 bases). V was shortened by 1 base and J by 3 bases, with 9 bases between the two germline ends. The CDR3 extends over 15 amino acids. The germline V gene encodes CDR1 LNHDA and CDR2 SQIVND (reference sequence). CDR3 bases: TGTGCCAGTAGTATAGTGGGGGGATACACCGGGGAGCTGTTTTTT. The encoded protein is CASSIVGGYTGELFF.

The rearrangement uses TRBV6-2 or TRBV6-3 and TRBJ2-2, with 9 bases lining up with TRBD2. Trimming cost V 6 bases and J 6 bases; bases outside gene matches: 11. The CDR3 covers 16 residues. Germline CDR1 MNHEY, CDR2 SVGEGT. The CDR3 nucleotides are TGTGCCAGCAGCCCTAGCGGGGAAATAACGTCCGGGGAGCTGTTTTTT. Its protein product is CASSPSGEITSGELFF.

This clone was observed a few times. The chain uses TRBV30 and TRBJ1-2; 7 bases fit TRBD1. Losses at the gene ends were 3 bases for V and 9 bases for J; bases not matched to a gene: 10. Germline CDR1 GTSNPN, CDR2 SVGIG (reference sequence). CDR3 size: 13 residues. CDR3 sequence reads: CAWSDWAGGSYTF. The CDR3 coding sequence is TGTGCCTGGAGCGACTGGGCAGGGGGAAGCTACACCTTC.

The rearrangement links TRBV6-5 to TRBJ1-5; 7 bases are shared with TRBD1. The CDR3 is 13 amino acids. Per germline, CDR1 MNHEY and CDR2 SVGAGI. Unmatched junction bases numbered 4, after V lost 6 bases and J lost 5 bases. CDR3 DNA sequence: TGTGCCAGCAGCCCAGACAGGGATCAGCCCCAGCATTTT. This encodes CASSPDRDQPQHF.

This rearrangement joins TRBV27 to TRBJ2-7; 8 bases are a match to TRBD1. The CDR3 runs to 15 residues. Trimming took 5 bases from V and 2 from J; bases not matched to a gene: 8. Germline CDR1 MNHEY, CDR2 SMNVEV (reference sequence). CDR3 bases: TGTGCCAGCAGTAACCAGGGGGCGGGAACCTACGAGCAGTACTTC. Protein product: CASSNQGAGTYEQYF.

This chain joins TRBV5-1 and TRBJ1-1; maybe TRBD1 (6 bases). CDR1 SGHRS and CDR2 YFSETQ come from the germline V gene. The CDR3 extends over 13 amino acids. Trimming cost V 4 bases and J 4 bases, with 11 bases left between them. This CDR3 is CASSLQGSTEAFF. CDR3 DNA: TGCGCCAGCAGCCTGCAGGGGTCCACTGAAGCTTTCTTT.

The V call is TRBV14, the J call TRBJ1-2; 12 bases line up with TRBD1. The CDR3 extends over 17 amino acids. The germline gives CDR1 SGHDN, CDR2 FVKESK. The J segment lost 4 bases and the V segment lost 1 base, leaving 7 bases of the junction unmatched. The CDR3 coding sequence is TGTGCCAGCAGCCAAGCCCGGGACAGGGGGCGCGGCTATGGCTACACCTTC. It encodes CASSQARDRGRGYGYTF.

The gene calls are TRBV24-1 and TRBJ2-4, with a weak D call TRBD2 (6 bases). The CDR3 covers 15 residues. The V gene lost 1 base and the J gene lost 0 bases, with 6 bases spanning the gap. The germline gives CDR1 KGHDR, CDR2 SFDVKD. The CDR3 coding sequence is TGTGCCACCAGTGATTTTAGCGGAGCCAAAAACATTCAGTACTTC. Amino acids: CATSDFSGAKNIQYF.

The chain uses TRBV28 and TRBJ2-3; 8 positions match TRBD2. The ends lost 7 bases at V and 6 bases at J; junction bases unmatched: 12. The CDR3 loop spans 15 amino acids. Germline CDR1 MDHEN, CDR2 SYDVKM. The chain's CDR3 is CASTVEGSGKDTQYF. Written as DNA, the CDR3 is TGTGCCAGCACCGTAGAGGGTAGCGGGAAGGATACGCAGTATTTT.

This clone turned up a few times. V usage is TRBV19 and J usage is TRBJ1-4; D is uncertain. Germline CDR1 reads LNHDA; CDR2 reads SQIVND (reference sequence). CDR3 length equals 15 residues. The ends were cut back, 9 bases at V and 4 bases at J, with 18 bases in the middle. The CDR3 here is CASSTPGVYNEKLFF. CDR3 nucleotide sequence: TGTGCCAGCTCTACGCCCGGGGTCTATAATGAAAAACTGTTTTTT.

J is TRBJ2-7 and V is TRBV6-5, with 12 bases aligning to TRBD2. Germline trimming cut 6 bases from V and 7 bases from J; bases unmatched to any gene: 7. Germline V gene data show CDR1 as MNHEY and CDR2 as SVGAGI. The CDR3 loop spans 14 amino acids. This CDR3 is CASRIASGRGEQYF. The CDR3 DNA sequence: TGTGCCAGCAGGATCGCTAGCGGGAGGGGGGAGCAGTACTTC.

This chain uses TRBV28 with TRBJ2-5, with TRBD1 matching 9 bases. The CDR3 spans 14 residues. CDR1 and CDR2 from the germline V gene are MDHEN and SYDVKM. Unmatched junction bases numbered 4, after V lost 4 bases and J lost 4 bases. The DNA for the CDR3 is TGTGCCAGCAGTTCCGGACAGGGGCGAGAGACCCAGTACTTC. This translates into CASSSGQGRETQYF.

The CDR3 DNA is TGTGCCAGTATAGCGAACACCGGGGAGCTGTTTTTT. Encoded protein: CASIANTGELFF. The chain couples TRBV19 to TRBJ2-2; D remains unclear. Trimming took off 7 bases at V and 0 bases at J, with 3 bases between the two ends. Looked up from germline, CDR1 is LNHDA and CDR2 is SQIVND (reference sequence). The CDR3 is 12 residues long.

This clone was found once. The genes are TRBV27 and TRBJ1-4; TRBD1 aligns across 12 bases. Germline V lookup: CDR1 MNHEY, CDR2 SMNVEV (reference sequence). V shed 5 bases and J 2 bases; nucleotides not matched to a gene: 6. The CDR3 runs to 17 residues. The CDR3, as DNA: TGTGCCAGCAGTCACCTAGGGACAGGGGGCACTAATGAAAAACTGTTTTTT. Its protein product is CASSHLGTGGTNEKLFF.

This chain connects TRBV24-1 to TRBJ1-3, with 7 bases identical to TRBD1. With 1 base clipped from V and 4 bases from J, the junction kept 18 bases outside the gene matches. The CDR3 consists of 20 residues. Germline V gene lookup returns CDR1 KGHDR and CDR2 SFDVKD. The CDR3 DNA reads TGTGCCACCAGTGATTTTGGGGGTACAAACACAGGGGTTACGGGAAACACCATATATTTT. Its protein product is CATSDFGGTNTGVTGNTIYF.

The rearrangement joins TRBV6-4 to TRBJ1-1; weak D call: TRBD1 (6 bases). Germline V lookup: CDR1 MRHNA, CDR2 SNTAGT. The CDR3 spans 17 residues. With 0 bases removed from V and 1 base from J, the gap between germline ends came to 15 bases. For the CDR3, the DNA is TGTGCCAGCAGTGACTCGCGGGGGGCCATACGGAACACTGAAGCTTTCTTT. This sequence encodes CASSDSRGAIRNTEAFF.

This clone was seen more than once but under ten times. The genes are TRBV3-1 (or the pseudogene TRBV3-2) and TRBJ2-2; D unresolved. This CDR3 spans 17 amino acids. The germline V and J ends were trimmed by 0 bases and 0 bases, with 11 bases remaining between them. Germline V lookup: CDR1 LGHDT, CDR2 YNNKEL (reference sequence). The CDR3 spells CASSQDLALANTGELFF. The CDR3 DNA is TGTGCCAGCAGCCAAGATTTGGCCCTCGCGAACACCGGGGAGCTGTTTTTT.

The CDR3 loop reads CASSQELSTGEITYNEQFF. The CDR3 region has the DNA TGTGCCAGCAGCCAAGAATTATCGACAGGGGAAATTACCTACAATGAGCAGTTCTTC. The J gene is TRBJ2-1, the V gene TRBV4-2; 8 nucleotides line up with TRBD1. The germline gives CDR1 LGHNA, CDR2 YNFKEQ. The V and J ends lost 0 bases and 2 bases, in that order; junction bases with no gene match: 12. The CDR3 contains 19 residues.

The chain employs TRBV4-1 and TRBJ2-5; TRBD2 matches at 12 bases. CDR3 length equals 17 residues. The V and J ends lost 4 bases and 5 bases, in that order; junction bases with no gene match: 11. Germline assignment: CDR1 MGHRA and CDR2 YSYEKL. The CDR3 nucleotides are TGCGCCAGCAGCCCTCTCGTGACTAGCGGGAGTGGGGAGACCCAGTACTTC. As protein: CASSPLVTSGSGETQYF.

V usage is TRBV19 and J usage is TRBJ1-2; the D gene is possibly TRBD1 (6 bases). Germline V CDR1 and CDR2: LNHDA, SQIVND (reference sequence). This CDR3 region has 15 residues. Trimming removed 2 bases from V and 4 bases from J, with 14 bases in between. The CDR3 coding sequence is TGTGCCAGTAGTATATCAGGGGACGGATCCTATGGCTACACCTTC. Translating it yields CASSISGDGSYGYTF.

The V gene is TRBV6-5, the J gene TRBJ2-3; 8 bases are shared with TRBD2. The CDR3 has 14 amino acids. V lost 10 bases, J lost 1 base, and 7 bases stayed unmatched. Germline values: CDR1 MNHEY, CDR2 SVGAGI. The chain's CDR3 is CATRTRGGTDTQYF. In DNA form, the CDR3 reads TGTGCCACCCGGACGCGGGGGGGCACAGATACGCAGTATTTT.

This sequence joins TRBV18 and TRBJ2-1, with 12 bases matching TRBD2. Looked up from germline, CDR1 is KGHSH and CDR2 is LQKENI. J lost 7 bases, V lost 3 bases, and 4 bases had no gene match. This CDR3 has 15 residues. The CDR3 DNA follows: TGTGCCAGCTCACCTAAGACTAGCGGGAGTAATGAGCAGTTCTTC. Translated, it gives CASSPKTSGSNEQFF.

V and J are TRBV4-1 and TRBJ1-3, with 9 bases aligning to TRBD1. Germline V gives CDR1 MGHRA, CDR2 YSYEKL. CDR3 size: 19 residues. The J segment lost 3 bases and the V segment lost 4 bases, leaving 16 bases of the junction unmatched. The CDR3 bases are TGCGCCAGCAGCCCATATCCCAGGACAGGGGCTGATAATGGAAACACCATATATTTT. Translating it yields CASSPYPRTGADNGNTIYF.

The chain links TRBV7-6 to TRBJ2-7, with 9 bases matching TRBD2. The CDR3 spans 15 residues. V shed 5 bases and J 5 bases; nucleotides not matched to a gene: 10. Per the germline V gene, CDR1 is SGHVS and CDR2 is FNYEAQ. The CDR3 DNA sequence: TGTGCCAGCAGCCCACGGACTAGCGAGTCCCACGAGCAGTACTTC. This translates into CASSPRTSESHEQYF.

This clone was seen just once. This chain uses TRBV2 with TRBJ1-1, with 9 positions matching TRBD1. V was pared by 8 bases and J by 4 bases, with 8 bases of the junction left unmatched. Per the germline V gene, CDR1 is SNHLY and CDR2 is FYNNEI. This CDR3 contains 14 residues. The CDR3 is CASEVQTGGTEAFF. The CDR3 nucleotides read TGTGCCAGCGAAGTACAGACAGGGGGCACTGAAGCTTTCTTT.

The J gene is TRBJ1-2, the V gene TRBV2; D is perhaps TRBD1 (5 bases). Germline loops: CDR1 SNHLY, CDR2 FYNNEI. The germline V and J ends were trimmed by 3 bases and 2 bases, with 7 bases remaining between them. This CDR3 region has 13 residues. The CDR3 here is CASSDGGNYGYTF. The DNA of the CDR3 is TGTGCCAGCAGTGACGGGGGGAACTATGGCTACACCTTC.

This clone was counted between two and nine times. The J gene is TRBJ2-1, the V gene TRBV29-1; 13 bases line up with TRBD2. V dropped 7 bases and J dropped 6; count of bases not matched to a gene: 3. From germline, CDR1 is SQVTM and CDR2 ANQGSEA. The CDR3 spans 13 residues. CDR3 nucleotides: TGCAGCGGGGGACTAGCGGGAAGCAATGAGCAGTTCTTC. Translated, it gives CSGGLAGSNEQFF.

The CDR3 loop is CASSLTLQGTPSTDTQYF. The CDR3 nucleotides are TGCGCCAGCAGCCTAACGCTCCAGGGGACCCCCAGCACAGATACGCAGTATTTT. The chain has TRBV4-1 and TRBJ2-3, with TRBD1 as a possible D gene (6 bases). Germline CDR1 reads MGHRA; CDR2 reads YSYEKL. The CDR3 is 18 residues long. Trimming shortened V by 4 bases and J by 0 bases, and 20 bases separated the two germline ends.

J is TRBJ1-1 and V is TRBV7-9; the D is unclear. This CDR3 region has 10 residues. Trimming took 2 bases from V and 9 from J, leaving 4 bases between them. CDR1 and CDR2 from the germline V gene are SEHNR and FQNEAQ (reference sequence). DNA for the CDR3: TGTGCCAGCAGCTTAAATAAAGCTTTCTTT. Translation gives CASSLNKAFF.

As regards this clone: This same CDR3 is encoded by further DNA sequences in the sample. The chain has TRBV5-6 and TRBJ2-2; D gene unclear. CDR1 and CDR2 (germline): SGHDT, YYEEEE. Trimming left V 4 bases short and J 6 bases short, with 7 bases between. CDR3 size: 12 residues. CDR3 loop: CASSLSPGELFF. The CDR3 DNA reads TGTGCCAGCAGCCTAAGCCCCGGGGAGCTGTTTTTT.

The V and J genes are TRBV7-9 and TRBJ2-5, with D possibly matching TRBD1 (6 bases). This CDR3 has 15 residues. V shed 3 bases and J shed 5 bases, with 16 bases lying between them. Germline-derived CDR1 and CDR2 are SEHNR and FQNEAQ (reference sequence). The CDR3 nucleotides read TGTGCCAGCAGCTTCCCGGGACACTACCCGGAGACCCAGTACTTC. It is translated as CASSFPGHYPETQYF.

The chain is built from TRBV27 and TRBJ1-2, with TRBD1 as a possible D gene (5 bases). Trimming removed 4 bases from V and 4 bases from J, with 19 bases in between. The CDR3 has 16 residues. Germline V gene sequence: CDR1 MNHEY, CDR2 SMNVEV (reference sequence). This CDR3 reads CASSWAGSPLSYGYTF. The CDR3 DNA reads TGTGCCAGCAGTTGGGCAGGGTCTCCCCTAAGCTATGGCTACACCTTC.